Listed here are 13 T cell receptor beta chains from one sample, sequenced in a study of T cell responses to AZD1222 COVID-19 vaccine. The repertoire was sequenced with immunoSEQ multiplex PCR; TCRdb's copy has only in-frame clones and lacks some. The table records over 100,000 clones, roughly 87% of them present only once. Sequenced material: peripheral blood, taken on day 0 of MenACWY control vaccination. These receptors originate from an adult in good health.

The chain recombines TRBV19 with TRBJ2-3; tentatively, D is TRBD1 (6 bases). The CDR3 length is 15 residues. Germline lookup yields CDR1 LNHDA and CDR2 SQIVND (reference sequence). V was clipped by 6 bases and J by 0 bases, with 13 bases between them. The CDR3 spells CASRLDRTSTDTQYF. DNA for the CDR3: TGTGCCAGTAGATTGGACAGAACTAGCACAGATACGCAGTATTTT.

This chain links TRBV28 with TRBJ2-7; either TRBD1 or TRBD2 may fit D (6 bases each). Germline CDR1 MDHEN, CDR2 SYDVKM. Trimming shortened V by 6 bases and J by 3 bases, and 21 bases separated the two germline ends. The CDR3 has 16 amino acids. The CDR3 here is CASSPDRGQGVYEQYF. As DNA, the CDR3 is TGTGCCAGCAGCCCCGACCGGGGGCAGGGCGTCTACGAGCAGTACTTC. The full variable domain, its missing parts supplied by reference TRBV28 and TRBJ2-7, is DVKVTQSSRYLVKRTGEKVFLECVQDMDHENMFWYRQDPGLGLRLIYFSYDVKMKEKGDIPEGYSVSREKKERFSLILESASTNQTSMYLCASSPDRGQGVYEQYFGPGTRLTVT.

The chain recombines TRBV19 with TRBJ1-3, with TRBD1 matching 8 bases. The CDR3 is 17 amino acids. The J segment lost 0 bases and the V segment lost 7 bases, leaving 11 bases of the junction unmatched. Germline CDR1 is LNHDA and CDR2 is SQIVND (reference sequence). The CDR3 DNA reads as TGTGCCAGTACCGCCTGGGGACAGGAGAGCTCTGGAAACACCATATATTTT. Its protein is CASTAWGQESSGNTIYF.

The chain recombines TRBV18 with TRBJ2-1, with D unclear. Germline CDR1 reads KGHSH; CDR2 reads LQKENI. This CDR3 spans 14 amino acids. V dropped 2 bases and J dropped 4 bases, with 9 bases sitting between them. The CDR3 region has the DNA TGTGCCAGCTCACCAACCAGGAATTACAATGAGCAGTTCTTC. This sequence encodes CASSPTRNYNEQFF.

The V gene is TRBV19, the J gene TRBJ1-1; D uncertain. CDR1 is LNHDA and CDR2 is SQIVND in the germline V gene (reference sequence). Trimming cost V 6 bases and J 1 base, with 9 bases left between them. CDR3 length equals 13 residues. CDR3 in DNA: TGTGCCAGTAGCCGCACACAGAACACTGAAGCTTTCTTT. Amino acid sequence: CASSRTQNTEAFF.

This chain connects TRBV2 to TRBJ2-7; tentatively, D is TRBD1 (5 bases). There are 14 residues in the CDR3. CDR1 and CDR2 (germline): SNHLY, FYNNEI. V was clipped by 4 bases and J by 2 bases, with 12 bases between them. The CDR3 loop is CASSALLGPYEQYF. The CDR3 nucleotides are TGTGCCAGCAGTGCCCTCCTGGGGCCCTACGAGCAGTACTTC.

J is TRBJ1-1 and V is TRBV2; D call uncertain. V gave up 6 bases and J gave up 4 bases, with 9 bases separating them. CDR3 length: 12 amino acids. Germline CDR1 is SNHLY and CDR2 is FYNNEI. In DNA, the CDR3 is TGTGCCAGCAGGGTTTCCCCCACTGAAGCTTTCTTT. This translates into CASRVSPTEAFF.

This chain connects TRBV12-3 or TRBV12-4 to TRBJ1-1, with a possible D match to TRBD1 (6 bases). V dropped 1 base and J dropped 6 bases, with 6 bases sitting between them. This CDR3 comprises 12 residues. CDR3 DNA: TGTGCCAGCAGTTTAGGGGGGCCTGAAGCTTTCTTT. Protein sequence: CASSLGGPEAFF.

This clone was seen more than once but under ten times. This sequence joins TRBV5-4 and TRBJ2-3; D gene unclear. CDR1 is SGHNT and CDR2 is YYREEE in the germline V gene (reference sequence). CDR3 size: 14 residues. V shed 0 bases and J shed 1 base, with 6 bases lying between them. CDR3 protein: CASSLDQGTDTQYF. The CDR3, as DNA: TGTGCCAGCAGCTTGGACCAGGGCACAGATACGCAGTATTTT.

The chain uses TRBV30 and TRBJ1-2; 8 bases line up with TRBD1. CDR3 length: 11 residues. J gave up 8 bases and V 7 bases, and 6 bases lay outside the gene matches. Germline-derived CDR1 and CDR2 are GTSNPN and SVGIG (reference sequence). The CDR3 DNA follows: TGTGCCTACTGGACAGGGTCGGGCTACACCTTC. Protein product: CAYWTGSGYTF.

This chain joins TRBV18 and TRBJ2-7; D may be TRBD1 (5 bases). Trimming shortened V by 0 bases and J by 7 bases, and 22 bases separated the two germline ends. The CDR3 has 17 amino acids. Germline V gene data show CDR1 as KGHSH and CDR2 as LQKENI. The chain's CDR3 is CASSPPVGQDTYWEQYF. The CDR3 region has the DNA TGTGCCAGCTCACCACCGGTGGGGCAGGATACCTATTGGGAGCAGTACTTC.

CDR3 DNA sequence: TGTGCCAGCAGCCGGAGGGCTAGCGGGGGCCCGCGAGGGGAGCAGTACTTC. This encodes CASSRRASGGPRGEQYF. V is TRBV21-1 and J is TRBJ2-7; the D call in the table, TRBD2, was not verified against the DNA. TRBV21-1 is described as a pseudogene. The CDR3 runs to 17 residues.

This clone was counted only a few times. The chain has TRBV4-3 and TRBJ2-7; D perhaps matches TRBD2 (5 bases). V was pared by 0 bases and J by 4 bases, with 13 bases between. Germline-derived CDR1 and CDR2 are LGHNA and YSLEER. The CDR3 has 15 amino acids. The CDR3 is CASSQDRGSGYEQYF. The CDR3 DNA reads TGCGCCAGCAGCCAAGATCGAGGGTCGGGGTACGAGCAGTACTTC.